The rows below give T cell receptor beta chains drawn from one sample of a study of shared clonotypes between healthy human individuals. Sequencing used immunoSEQ multiplex PCR; TCRdb keeps in-frame clones, though not all of them. The profile shows around 2.1 million clones, 95% of them singletons. The material sequenced was naive CD4+ T cells sorted from blood. The origin of the receptors is a man younger than 30 in good health. Both conserved end residues are part of each CDR3. The D gene is left open where the match is weak. The listing skips clone size in some rows; elsewhere it reads once, few, many or a size class.

v_call,clone_size,d_call,j_call,cdr3_nt,cdr3_aa
TRBV10-3,-,TRBD2,TRBJ2-3,TGTGCCATCAGTGAGTCCGGGACTAGCGGGGGACTCACAGATACGCAGTATTTT,CAISESGTSGGLTDTQYF
TRBV28,once,-,TRBJ1-2,TGTGCCAGCAGTTTGCCGACGGTGGGAGATTATGGCTACACCTTC,CASSLPTVGDYGYTF
TRBV7-2,-,TRBD2,TRBJ2-7,TGTGCCAGCAGGCTCGGGACTAGCAACCACGAGCAGTACTTC,CASRLGTSNHEQYF
TRBV5-1,-,-,TRBJ2-3,TGCGCCAGCAGCGCGGATCGGGACACGCAGTATTTT,CASSADRDTQYF
TRBV9,once,TRBD1,TRBJ2-3,TGTGCCAGCAGCGCGGACAGGGGGTTTACAGATACGCAGTATTTT,CASSADRGFTDTQYF
TRBV5-1,once,-,TRBJ2-5,TGCGCCAGCAGCTTGCTTAGGCAGCAAGAGACCCAGTACTTC,CASSLLRQQETQYF
TRBV5-6,-,-,TRBJ2-5,TGTGCCAGCAGCCAGGACAGAGAACAAGAGACCCAGTACTTC,CASSQDREQETQYF
TRBV5-1,-,-,TRBJ1-2,TGCGCCAGCAGCTTGGAGCGGGTAGACTATGGCTACACCTTC,CASSLERVDYGYTF
TRBV2,-,-,TRBJ1-3,TGTGCCAGCAAGAGAGACAGCTCTGGAAACACCATATATTTT,CASKRDSSGNTIYF
TRBV7-9,-,-,TRBJ1-1,TGTGCCAGCAGCTTAACCCCCCGGGGGCGGCACACTGAAGCTTTCTTT,CASSLTPRGRHTEAFF
TRBV5-5,-,-,TRBJ2-5,TGTGCCAGCAGCGGTCTGCCCCAAGAGACCCAGTACTTC,CASSGLPQETQYF
TRBV11-2,-,-,TRBJ2-6,TGTGCCAGCAGCCCCCGGGGCGGGTGGAGCTCTGGGGCCAACGTCCTGACTTTC,CASSPRGGWSSGANVLTF
TRBV6-1,-,-,TRBJ1-1,TGTGCCAGCAGTGGATTCAGGGTTGGCACTGAAGCTTTCTTT,CASSGFRVGTEAFF
TRBV29-1,-,-,TRBJ2-3,TGCAGCGTCCCCACAGGCGGTAATACGCAGTATTTT,CSVPTGGNTQYF
TRBV5-1,-,TRBD1,TRBJ2-7,TGCGCCAGCAGCTTCGGTGACAGGGTGGTTGGCGAGCAGTACTTC,CASSFGDRVVGEQYF
TRBV10-2,-,-,TRBJ1-6,TGCGCCAGCAGTGAGAATTATAATTCACCCCTCCACTTT,CASSENYNSPLHF
TRBV7-2,-,TRBD1,TRBJ2-7,TGTGCCAGCAGCTTAGACGGACAGGGAGTTCGGGAGCAGTACTTC,CASSLDGQGVREQYF
TRBV30,once,-,TRBJ2-7,TGTGCCTGGTCGACTAATCGAGCGAACGAGCAGTACTTC,CAWSTNRANEQYF
TRBV21-1,-,-,TRBJ2-7,TGTGCCAGCAAAAGGGGCTGTCTTGGGGTTCATTACGAGCAGTACTTC,CASKRGCLGVHYEQYF
TRBV5-1,-,TRBD2,TRBJ2-5,TGCGCCAGCAGCTATAGCGGGGGGGCCAGGACTGAGACCCAGTACTTC,CASSYSGGARTETQYF
TRBV12-1,-,-,TRBJ1-6,TGTGCCAGCAGCCCAAGGGGCGGGAATTCACCCCTCCACTTT,CASSPRGGNSPLHF
TRBV5-4,-,-,TRBJ2-5,TGTGCCAGCAGCTTGGAGTCCCTGGGAGAGACCCAGTACTTC,CASSLESLGETQYF
TRBV5-1,-,-,TRBJ1-1,TGCGCCAGCAGCCCGGGGTATGGGGTTCCCACTGAAGCTTTCTTT,CASSPGYGVPTEAFF
TRBV4-3,few,TRBD2,TRBJ2-5,TGCGCCAGCAGCCAAGGAAGTTCTAGCGGTCAAGAGACCCAGTACTTC,CASSQGSSSGQETQYF
TRBV6-6,-,TRBD1,TRBJ2-7,TGTGCCAGCAGTTACTCTACAGGGGCCTATTCCTACGAGCAGTACTTC,CASSYSTGAYSYEQYF
TRBV6-5,-,TRBD1,TRBJ2-7,TGTGCCAGCAGAGGACAGGGAACCTACGAGCAGTACTTC,CASRGQGTYEQYF
TRBV10-3,-,-,TRBJ1-1,TGTGCCATCAGTGAGTCGAAGGGGGGGATGACTGAAGCTTTCTTT,CAISESKGGMTEAFF
TRBV9,-,-,TRBJ1-4,TGTGCCAGCAGCGTTCGAGGAGGGACCGAAACATGGAATGAAAAACTGTTTTTT,CASSVRGGTETWNEKLFF
TRBV7-9,-,-,TRBJ2-3,TGTGCCAGCAGCTTAGATAGCGGTACGCAGTATTTT,CASSLDSGTQYF
TRBV7-2,-,TRBD2,TRBJ2-1,TGTGCCAGCAGCTTAGTAGCGGGAGGCGGCAATGAGCAGTTCTTC,CASSLVAGGGNEQFF
TRBV5-1,-,-,TRBJ2-5,TGCGCCAGCAGCTTGGCCGGTTATGACTTGTTCCAAGAGACCCAGTACTTC,CASSLAGYDLFQETQYF
TRBV11-2,-,-,TRBJ1-1,TGTGCCAGCAGCACTAGGAGGGATTTTGAAGCTTTCTTT,CASSTRRDFEAFF
TRBV27,-,TRBD1,TRBJ1-6,TGTGCCAGCAGTTTATCGCCCGGACAGGGCGGGTCCTATAATTCACCCCTCCACTTT,CASSLSPGQGGSYNSPLHF
TRBV6-5,-,TRBD2,TRBJ2-4,TGTGCCAGCAGTTACCCAGGGACTATACAAAACATTCAGTACTTC,CASSYPGTIQNIQYF
TRBV27,-,-,TRBJ2-3,TGTGCCAGCAGTTTATCGACTAACCCGGATACGCAGTATTTT,CASSLSTNPDTQYF
TRBV30,-,-,TRBJ1-3,TGTGCCTGGAGACAGGGAAACACCATATATTTT,CAWRQGNTIYF
TRBV7-6,once,-,TRBJ1-6,TGTGCCAGCAGCGCAAAAACCCATGGTAGTTCACCCCTCCACTTT,CASSAKTHGSSPLHF
TRBV5-5,-,-,TRBJ1-3,TGTGCCAGCGCAAGGGAAAACACCATATATTTT,CASARENTIYF
TRBV28,-,TRBD1,TRBJ2-3,TGTGCCAGCAGTTTCGGACAGGCCAGCACAGATACGCAGTATTTT,CASSFGQASTDTQYF
TRBV5-4,-,TRBD1,TRBJ1-1,TGTGCCAGCGCATGGGACAGGGGCATCGACACTGAAGCTTTCTTT,CASAWDRGIDTEAFF
TRBV30,-,-,TRBJ1-2,TGTGCCTGGAGTTCGACGACAGTATCCAGCTATGGCTACACCTTC,CAWSSTTVSSYGYTF
TRBV6-1,-,-,TRBJ1-3,TGTGCCAGCAGTGAACCTGCTTCTGGAAACACCATATATTTT,CASSEPASGNTIYF
TRBV30,-,-,TRBJ2-3,TGTGCCTGGAGTTCCTCGGGGCTTAGCACAGATACGCAGTATTTT,CAWSSSGLSTDTQYF
TRBV5-5,-,TRBD1,TRBJ1-3,TGTGCCAGCAGCTTGGCCGGGTATCCTACGGGACAGGGCGAGAACACCATATATTTT,CASSLAGYPTGQGENTIYF
TRBV5-1,-,-,TRBJ2-3,TGCGCCAGCAGCTTGGCTGGGGGGGCGCGAGATACGCAGTATTTT,CASSLAGGARDTQYF
TRBV2,-,-,TRBJ2-6,TGTGCCAGCAGCCAACAGGGCTCTGGGGCCAACGTCCTGACTTTC,CASSQQGSGANVLTF
TRBV27,-,TRBD2,TRBJ2-7,TGTGCCAGCAGCCGGGCCGGCGGGAGGTTAGGGGACGAGCAGTACTTC,CASSRAGGRLGDEQYF
TRBV4-3,-,-,TRBJ1-2,TGCGCCAGCAGCCTAGACCGGGGTGACTATGGCTACACCTTC,CASSLDRGDYGYTF
TRBV25-1,-,TRBD1,TRBJ2-3,TGTGCCAGCAGTGAATATGGGGGACAGGGGGCAGGCACAGATACGCAGTATTTT,CASSEYGGQGAGTDTQYF
TRBV6-1,-,-,TRBJ2-3,TGTGCCAGCAGTGCTCAACCCCCAGACGACAGGTCACGGGGGTATTTT,CASSAQPPDDRSRGYF
TRBV10-2,-,-,TRBJ2-5,TGCGCCAGTCCGGTGCAGCGGTACCAAGAGACCCAGTACTTC,CASPVQRYQETQYF
TRBV11-2,-,TRBD2,TRBJ2-5,TGTGCCAGCAGCTTAGGAACTAGCGGGAGCGGTACTGAGACCCAGTACTTC,CASSLGTSGSGTETQYF
TRBV18,-,-,TRBJ1-1,TGTGCCAGCTCACCGGGCAGGGAAAACACTGAAGCTTTCTTT,CASSPGRENTEAFF
TRBV5-1,-,TRBD2,TRBJ2-3,TGCGCCAGCCAAGCGGCTAGCGGGAGTTCTGCAGATACGCAGTATTTT,CASQAASGSSADTQYF